The 22 T cell receptor beta chains below all came from one sample that was sequenced in a study of cytotoxic CD8 clonotypes in ibrutinib-treated CLL. Only in-frame clones appear in the TCRdb table, and some are missing; sequencing was by immunoSEQ multiplex PCR. The sample has 50,000 to 75,000 clones; more than 70% are singletons. This material consisted of PBMCs, taken after 12 months of ibrutinib treatment. These receptors all come from a human donor with chronic lymphocytic leukemia.

The chain is built from TRBV6-1 and TRBJ2-7, with 7 bases fitting TRBD2. The CDR3 spans 15 residues. Per germline, CDR1 MNHNS and CDR2 SASEGT. V shed 0 bases, J shed 3 bases, and the junction held 5 bases outside the gene matches. The CDR3 DNA reads TGTGCCAGCAGTGAAGCTGGGGGGGAGATCTACGAGCAGTACTTC. It encodes CASSEAGGEIYEQYF.

This rearrangement joins TRBV19 to TRBJ2-1, with TRBD2 matching 9 bases. Losses at the gene ends were 5 bases for V and 2 bases for J; bases not matched to a gene: 7. The CDR3 runs 16 residues. Per the germline V gene, CDR1 is LNHDA and CDR2 is SQIVND (reference sequence). CDR3 amino acids: CASSLSTSGTYNEQFF. The CDR3, as DNA: TGTGCCAGTAGTTTATCGACTAGCGGTACCTACAATGAGCAGTTCTTC. The full variable domain, with the rest looked up from reference TRBV19 and TRBJ2-1, is DGGITQSPKYLFRKEGQNVTLSCEQNLNHDAMYWYRQDPGQGLRLIYYSQIVNDFQKGDIAEGYSVSREKKESFPLTVTSAQKNPTAFYLCASSLSTSGTYNEQFFGPGTRLTVL.

The chain employs TRBV7-2 and TRBJ2-5; possibly TRBD2 for D (5 bases). There are 14 residues in the CDR3. CDR1 is SGHTA and CDR2 is FQGNSA in the germline V gene. Between the trimmed V and J ends, which lost 2 bases and 1 base, there was a span of 8 bases. The DNA for the CDR3 is TGTGCCAGCAGCTTACCCAGCGGCCAAGAGACCCAGTACTTC. Translation: CASSLPSGQETQYF. The whole variable domain, remainder taken from reference TRBV7-2 and TRBJ2-5, is GAGVSQSPSNKVTEKGKDVELRCDPISGHTALYWYRQSLGQGLEFLIYFQGNSAPDKSGLPSDRFSAERTGGSVSTLTIQRTQQEDSAVYLCASSLPSGQETQYFGPGTRLLVL.

This rearrangement joins TRBV28 to TRBJ2-3; TRBD2 matches at 12 bases. V was pared by 6 bases and J by 0 bases, with 7 bases of the junction left unmatched. CDR3 length: 17 residues. Germline V CDR1 and CDR2: MDHEN, SYDVKM. CDR3 protein: CASSRWTSGTSTDTQYF. The CDR3 nucleotides are TGTGCCAGCAGCCGATGGACTAGCGGGACTAGCACAGATACGCAGTATTTT. Complete variable domain (other parts from reference TRBV28 and TRBJ2-3): DVKVTQSSRYLVKRTGEKVFLECVQDMDHENMFWYRQDPGLGLRLIYFSYDVKMKEKGDIPEGYSVSREKKERFSLILESASTNQTSMYLCASSRWTSGTSTDTQYFGPGTRLTVL.

The genes are TRBV6-5 and TRBJ2-1; D is possibly TRBD2 (6 bases). The CDR3 is 15 residues long. Deletions cut 6 bases from V and 7 bases from J, with 19 bases between. CDR1 is MNHEY and CDR2 is SVGAGI in the germline V gene. The CDR3 DNA is TGTGCCAGCAGAGCAGCGGGCCCGCCGAGTAATGAGCAGTTCTTC. This gives the protein CASRAAGPPSNEQFF.

The chain carries TRBV6-1 and TRBJ1-3; the D gene is possibly TRBD1 (5 bases). CDR1 and CDR2 from the germline V gene are MNHNS and SASEGT. The CDR3 sequence is 14 residues long. The V end lost 6 bases, the J end lost 4 bases, and 13 bases lay between the germline ends. CDR3 protein: CASRGPSQGNTIYF. The CDR3 DNA is TGTGCCAGCAGGGGACCCTCCCAAGGAAACACCATATATTTT.

This clone was seen once. The V call is TRBV5-1, the J call TRBJ1-2; possible D gene TRBD1, 5 bases. The length of the CDR3 is 16 residues. CDR1 is SGHRS and CDR2 is YFSETQ in the germline V gene. Deletions cut 4 bases from V and 6 bases from J, with 22 bases between. In DNA, the CDR3 is TGCGCCAGCAGCCGGCTCGGGGCGGCCACCGCCAATGGCTACACCTTC. Amino acid sequence: CASSRLGAATANGYTF.

The chain uses TRBV4-3 and TRBJ2-7; maybe TRBD1 (6 bases). In germline, CDR1 is LGHNA, CDR2 YSLEER. The V end lost 0 bases, the J end lost 5 bases, and 20 bases lay between the germline ends. This CDR3 has 17 residues. Here the CDR3 reads CASSQDILWAGEHEQYF. The CDR3 nucleotides read TGCGCCAGCAGCCAAGATATTTTATGGGCAGGGGAACACGAGCAGTACTTC.

The chain joins TRBV2 to TRBJ2-7; tentatively, D is TRBD1 (6 bases). The length of the CDR3 is 13 residues. V shed 6 bases and J shed 2 bases, with 11 bases lying between them. Germline loops: CDR1 SNHLY, CDR2 FYNNEI. The CDR3 loop is CASRVQGPYEQYF. CDR3 in DNA: TGTGCCAGCAGGGTACAGGGCCCCTACGAGCAGTACTTC.

In its sample, this clone was seen a few times. This chain connects TRBV18 to TRBJ2-5; TRBD2 matches at 7 bases. Germline-derived CDR1 and CDR2 are KGHSH and LQKENI. The CDR3 contains 13 residues. Trimming at V came to 3 bases and at J to 7 bases, leaving 5 bases not matched to a gene. The CDR3 region is CASSPGREGTQYF. CDR3 bases: TGTGCCAGCTCACCCGGCAGGGAGGGGACCCAGTACTTC. Together with reference TRBV18 and TRBJ2-5, the CDR3 gives the full variable domain: NAGVMQNPRHLVRRRGQEARLRCSPMKGHSHVYWYRQLPEEGLKFMVYLQKENIIDESGMPKERFSAEFPKEGPSILRIQQVVRGDSAAYFCASSPGREGTQYFGPGTRLLVL.

This chain connects TRBV11-2 to TRBJ1-3; D is undetermined. The CDR3 spans 15 residues. Germline V gene lookup returns CDR1 SGHAT and CDR2 FQNNGV. V lost 7 bases, J lost 0 bases, and 13 bases lay in between. This chain's CDR3 is CASTNSGSSGNTIYF. The CDR3 DNA reads TGTGCCAGCACGAACTCGGGGAGCTCTGGAAACACCATATATTTT.

The chain links TRBV30 to TRBJ1-1, with 7 bases aligning to TRBD1. Germline loops: CDR1 GTSNPN, CDR2 SVGIG (reference sequence). The CDR3 contains 13 residues. V lost 7 bases to trimming and J lost 3 bases; unmatched junction nucleotides: 8. The CDR3 loop is CALKTGRDTEAFF. CDR3 coding DNA: TGTGCCTTAAAGACAGGGAGGGACACTGAAGCTTTCTTT.

The J gene is TRBJ1-1, the V gene TRBV11-2; 9 positions match TRBD1. V shed 5 bases and J 4 bases; nucleotides not matched to a gene: 8. The CDR3 consists of 15 residues. Germline values: CDR1 SGHAT, CDR2 FQNNGV. The DNA of the CDR3 is TGTGCCAGCAGCCTACAGGGGGCGTCCGCCACTGAAGCTTTCTTT. Translating gives CASSLQGASATEAFF. Drawing the rest from reference TRBV11-2 and TRBJ1-1, the complete variable domain is EAGVAQSPRYKIIEKRQSVAFWCNPISGHATLYWYQQILGQGPKLLIQFQNNGVVDDSQLPKDRFSAERLKGVDSTLKIQPAKLEDSAVYLCASSLQGASATEAFFGQGTRLTVV.

The genes are TRBV28 and TRBJ2-5, with TRBD2 as a possible D gene (5 bases). The CDR3 runs to 15 residues. Germline CDR1 is MDHEN and CDR2 is SYDVKM. Trimming removed 4 bases at V and 5 bases at J, with 17 bases between. The CDR3 DNA reads as TGTGCCAGCAGTTCTGGGGAGAGATCGCGGGAGACCCAGTACTTC. Translation: CASSSGERSRETQYF. The full variable domain, in which reference TRBV28 and TRBJ2-5 provide the parts outside the CDR3, is DVKVTQSSRYLVKRTGEKVFLECVQDMDHENMFWYRQDPGLGLRLIYFSYDVKMKEKGDIPEGYSVSREKKERFSLILESASTNQTSMYLCASSSGERSRETQYFGPGTRLLVL.

The rearrangement links TRBV7-9 to TRBJ2-3; the D gene could be TRBD1 or TRBD2 (5 bases each). The germline V gene encodes CDR1 SEHNR and CDR2 FQNEAQ (reference sequence). CDR3 length: 14 amino acids. V shed 4 bases and J shed 5 bases, with 13 bases lying between them. CDR3 nucleotides: TGTGCCAGCAGCTCCCCAAGGGGAGAAGATACGCAGTATTTT. Translating gives CASSSPRGEDTQYF. Filled out from reference TRBV7-9 and TRBJ2-3, the complete variable domain reads DTGVSQNPRHKITKRGQNVTFRCDPISEHNRLYWYRQTLGQGPEFLTYFQNEAQLEKSRLLSDRFSAERPKGSFSTLEIQRTEQGDSAMYLCASSSPRGEDTQYFGPGTRLTVL.

The rearrangement joins TRBV27 to TRBJ2-7; TRBD1 matches 7 bases. The CDR3 totals 12 residues. CDR1 is MNHEY, CDR2 SMNVEV, per germline (reference sequence). V was pared by 6 bases and J by 6 bases, with 5 bases of the junction left unmatched. CDR3 sequence (DNA): TGTGCCAGCAGCCGGACAGGTCGCGAGCAGTACTTC. Its protein is CASSRTGREQYF.

This chain joins TRBV6-5 and TRBJ1-1; D gene uncertain. Germline-derived CDR1 and CDR2 are MNHEY and SVGAGI. The V end lost 5 bases, the J end lost 8 bases, and 15 bases lay between the germline ends. There are 13 residues in the CDR3. CDR3 DNA sequence: TGTGCCAGCAGTCCGCTAGGAAGGGTGGAAGCTTTCTTT. It translates to CASSPLGRVEAFF.

The chain carries TRBV5-1 and TRBJ2-7; TRBD1 matches 11 bases. The CDR3 totals 14 residues. Germline-derived CDR1 and CDR2 are SGHRS and YFSETQ. The J segment lost 5 bases and the V segment lost 3 bases, leaving 4 bases of the junction unmatched. The CDR3 loop reads CASSYTGQGDEQYF. CDR3 DNA sequence: TGCGCCAGCAGCTACACGGGACAGGGGGACGAGCAGTACTTC.

The V and J genes are TRBV19 and TRBJ2-5; D may match TRBD1 or TRBD2 (5 bases each). Germline V CDR1 and CDR2: LNHDA, SQIVND (reference sequence). The CDR3 runs 13 residues. V was trimmed by 10 bases and J by 0 bases, leaving 12 bases between them. CDR3 region: CATKGRNQETQYF. The CDR3 coding sequence is TGTGCCACGAAGGGACGTAACCAAGAGACCCAGTACTTC. The complete variable domain, with remaining parts taken from reference TRBV19 and TRBJ2-5, reads DGGITQSPKYLFRKEGQNVTLSCEQNLNHDAMYWYRQDPGQGLRLIYYSQIVNDFQKGDIAEGYSVSREKKESFPLTVTSAQKNPTAFYLCATKGRNQETQYFGPGTRLLVL.

V is TRBV7-3 and J is TRBJ2-2, with TRBD2 matching over 12 bases. Germline V gene sequence: CDR1 SGHTA, CDR2 FQGTGA. The CDR3 extends over 19 amino acids. The trim removed 4 bases at V and 4 bases at J, leaving 13 bases unmatched. The CDR3 nucleotides are TGTGCCAGCAGCTCAAAGCGCCTAGCGGGAGGGCCGGCCACCGGGGAGCTGTTTTTT. It specifies CASSSKRLAGGPATGELFF.

The chain joins TRBV28 to TRBJ2-5; the D gene is possibly TRBD1 (5 bases). Trimming left V 3 bases short and J 2 bases short, with 10 bases between. Germline V gene data show CDR1 as MDHEN and CDR2 as SYDVKM. The CDR3 consists of 14 residues. The CDR3: CASSFPDRQETQYF. The CDR3, as DNA: TGTGCCAGCAGTTTTCCTGACAGACAAGAGACCCAGTACTTC.

J is TRBJ2-7 and V is TRBV9, with a tentative D call TRBD2 (6 bases). Trimming shortened V by 3 bases and J by 6 bases, and 16 bases separated the two germline ends. The germline V gene encodes CDR1 SGDLS and CDR2 YYNGEE. The CDR3 loop spans 14 amino acids. The CDR3 nucleotides read TGTGCCAGCAGCGGCCAGGGAGGTCAGGGCGAGCAGTACTTC. Translating it yields CASSGQGGQGEQYF.